Listed here are 31 T cell receptor beta chains from one sample, sequenced in a study of early stage breast cancer tumors. TCRdb's table, derived via immunoSEQ multiplex PCR, lists solely in-frame clones and lacks some. The sample lists 25,000 to 30,000 clones, 80% occurring once. Material: blood. Receptors were obtained from a person between 55 and 69 years old with breast cancer.

The chain recombines TRBV10-3 with TRBJ2-7; D ambiguous. Germline values: CDR1 ENHRY, CDR2 SYGVKD. Trimming took 3 bases from V and 0 from J, leaving 9 bases between them. The CDR3 is 14 residues long. This CDR3 reads CAISDPQVSYEQYF. DNA for the CDR3: TGTGCCATCAGTGATCCGCAGGTCTCCTACGAGCAGTACTTC.

This chain uses TRBV30 with TRBJ1-1, with 7 positions matching TRBD1. With 7 bases clipped from V and 8 bases from J, the junction kept 13 bases outside the gene matches. Germline V gene data show CDR1 as GTSNPN and CDR2 as SVGIG (reference sequence). The CDR3 sequence is 13 residues long. The CDR3, as DNA: TGTGCCTATTTTCATCGCGGGGACAGAGAAGCTTTCTTT. Encoded protein: CAYFHRGDREAFF.

This clone was counted a few times. The V call is TRBV18, the J call TRBJ2-7; D might be TRBD1 (5 bases). CDR1 and CDR2 from the germline V gene are KGHSH and LQKENI. V was pared by 6 bases and J by 4 bases, with 10 bases between. The CDR3 totals 12 residues. CDR3 DNA: TGTGCCAGCTCGCCGACAGCTTACGAGCAGTACTTC. It translates to CASSPTAYEQYF.

V and J are TRBV5-4 and TRBJ1-4; no firm D call. V shed 4 bases and J shed 8 bases, with 15 bases lying between them. This CDR3 is 14 amino acids long. CDR1 is SGHNT, CDR2 YYREEE, per germline (reference sequence). The DNA for the CDR3 is TGTGCCAGCAGCACCATTACGCGGCAGGAAAAACTGTTTTTT. Protein product: CASSTITRQEKLFF.

The chain recombines TRBV20-1 with TRBJ2-7; D gene ambiguous. The germline V gene has CDR1 DFQATT and CDR2 SNEGSKA (reference sequence). This CDR3 is built from 11 residues. V lost 0 bases and J lost 2, with 2 bases in between. The CDR3 loop is CSARDAYEQYF. The CDR3 bases are TGCAGTGCTAGAGACGCCTACGAGCAGTACTTC.

V is TRBV30 and J is TRBJ2-7, with 9 bases fitting TRBD2. CDR3 size: 13 residues. The germline gives CDR1 GTSNPN, CDR2 SVGIG (reference sequence). V trimming: 4 bases; J trimming: 6 bases; junction bases outside the gene matches: 7. CDR3 amino acids: CAWTISGRGEQYF. The CDR3 DNA reads as TGTGCCTGGACCATTAGCGGGAGAGGCGAGCAGTACTTC.

The sample holds one count of this clone. This chain links TRBV29-1 with TRBJ2-7; TRBD1 matches 8 bases. Germline trimming cut 4 bases from V and 2 bases from J; bases unmatched to any gene: 1. The CDR3 is made up of 12 amino acids. The germline V gene has CDR1 SQVTM and CDR2 ANQGSEA. CDR3 amino acids: CSVGTGTYEQYF. As DNA, the CDR3 is TGCAGCGTTGGGACAGGGACCTACGAGCAGTACTTC.

V gene TRBV9 combines with J gene TRBJ2-6; 8 bases are shared with TRBD2. This CDR3 region has 19 residues. V dropped 0 bases and J dropped 2; count of bases not matched to a gene: 10. Germline V gives CDR1 SGDLS, CDR2 YYNGEE. CDR3 region: CASSVAGSGGGAGANVLTF. CDR3 sequence (DNA): TGTGCCAGCAGCGTAGCAGGGAGCGGGGGAGGAGCTGGGGCCAACGTCCTGACTTTC.

The chain is built from TRBV9 and TRBJ2-3; 9 bases line up with TRBD2. The CDR3 runs 17 residues. Trimming removed 0 bases from V and 4 bases from J; junction bases left unmatched: 9. Germline V gives CDR1 SGDLS, CDR2 YYNGEE. The CDR3 here is CASSVGVSGRRSDTQYF. In DNA form, the CDR3 reads TGTGCCAGCAGCGTAGGAGTTAGCGGGAGAAGGTCAGATACGCAGTATTTT.

V gene TRBV18 combines with J gene TRBJ1-1, with D possibly being TRBD1 (5 bases). The CDR3 covers 13 residues. V was cut by 5 bases and J by 0 bases, with 7 bases left in between. Germline V gene sequence: CDR1 KGHSH, CDR2 LQKENI. The CDR3, as DNA: TGTGCCAGCTCAGGGGCATTGAACACTGAAGCTTTCTTT. It translates to CASSGALNTEAFF.

The chain joins TRBV28 to TRBJ2-7, with 8 bases fitting TRBD2. Per the germline V gene, CDR1 is MDHEN and CDR2 is SYDVKM. The V gene end was trimmed by 2 bases and the J gene end by 7 bases; junction bases not matched to a gene: 7. The CDR3 runs 14 residues. CDR3 sequence reads: CASSLLSGSREQYF. The DNA of the CDR3 is TGTGCCAGCAGTTTACTCAGCGGGAGCAGGGAGCAGTACTTC.

The gene calls are TRBV4-1 and TRBJ2-3; 8 nucleotides align to TRBD1. The V segment lost 1 base and the J segment 6 bases; nucleotides outside the gene matches: 9. The CDR3 covers 16 residues. The germline V gene encodes CDR1 MGHRA and CDR2 YSYEKL. The CDR3 is CASSQGTTGAGDTQYF. DNA for the CDR3: TGCGCCAGCAGCCAAGGGACGACAGGGGCGGGGGATACGCAGTATTTT.

The chain joins TRBV11-3 to TRBJ2-6, with 10 bases matching TRBD1. Germline V gene sequence: CDR1 SGHNT, CDR2 YENEEA. This CDR3 has 16 residues. The trim removed 6 bases at V and 2 bases at J, leaving 4 bases unmatched. The CDR3 sequence is CASRNGQGAGANVLTF. For the CDR3, the DNA is TGTGCCAGCAGAAATGGACAGGGGGCTGGGGCCAACGTCCTGACTTTC.

This chain connects TRBV30 to TRBJ2-5; 14 bases are shared with TRBD2. The germline gives CDR1 GTSNPN, CDR2 SVGIG (reference sequence). Losses at the gene ends were 8 bases for V and 3 bases for J; bases not matched to a gene: 5. This CDR3 is 14 amino acids long. The CDR3 is CALQGLAGEETQYF. The CDR3, as DNA: TGTGCCCTACAGGGACTAGCGGGAGAAGAGACCCAGTACTTC.

V and J are TRBV7-2 and TRBJ2-7; no reliable D call. This CDR3 is built from 14 residues. V gave up 1 base and J gave up 0 bases, with 7 bases separating them. Germline loops: CDR1 SGHTA, CDR2 FQGNSA. The CDR3 DNA reads TGTGCCAGCAGCTTAGGAGGCCCCTCCTACGAGCAGTACTTC. This encodes CASSLGGPSYEQYF. The whole variable domain, remainder taken from reference TRBV7-2 and TRBJ2-7, is GAGVSQSPSNKVTEKGKDVELRCDPISGHTALYWYRQSLGQGLEFLIYFQGNSAPDKSGLPSDRFSAERTGGSVSTLTIQRTQQEDSAVYLCASSLGGPSYEQYFGPGTRLTVT.

The rearrangement links TRBV9 to TRBJ2-5; tentatively, D is TRBD1 (6 bases). Germline V gene data show CDR1 as SGDLS and CDR2 as YYNGEE. The CDR3 has 13 amino acids. The V gene lost 4 bases and the J gene lost 2 bases, with 9 bases spanning the gap. The CDR3 sequence is CASSIGQQETQYF. The DNA of the CDR3 is TGTGCCAGCAGCATTGGACAGCAAGAGACCCAGTACTTC.

The chain is built from TRBV30 and TRBJ1-1, with TRBD1 identical over 11 bases. Trimming took 4 bases from V and 1 from J; bases not matched to a gene: 5. CDR1 GTSNPN and CDR2 SVGIG come from the germline V gene (reference sequence). The length of the CDR3 is 15 residues. The CDR3 here is CAWNRDRGRNTEAFF. In DNA form, the CDR3 reads TGTGCCTGGAATCGGGACAGGGGGAGGAACACTGAAGCTTTCTTT.

This clone was seen more than once but under ten times. This sequence joins TRBV6-6 and TRBJ2-7, with 10 bases that match TRBD2. Germline CDR1 reads MNHNY; CDR2 reads SVGAGI (reference sequence). The CDR3 sequence is 14 residues long. The trim removed 5 bases at V and 6 bases at J, leaving 7 bases unmatched. The CDR3 loop reads CASSPLAGRGEQYF. CDR3 DNA sequence: TGTGCCAGCAGTCCACTAGCGGGAAGGGGCGAGCAGTACTTC.

V usage is TRBV9 and J usage is TRBJ2-1; D is unclear. Germline loops: CDR1 SGDLS, CDR2 YYNGEE. This CDR3 spans 18 amino acids. Trimming removed 0 bases from V and 3 bases from J, with 19 bases in between. DNA of the CDR3: TGTGCCAGCAGCGTAGAGCCAGGCTCTCCGAACTTCTACAATGAGCAGTTCTTC. Translation gives CASSVEPGSPNFYNEQFF.

V gene TRBV19 combines with J gene TRBJ2-3, with TRBD2 matching 8 bases. This CDR3 has 16 amino acids. CDR1 is LNHDA and CDR2 is SQIVND in the germline V gene (reference sequence). J gave up 0 bases and V 3 bases, and 5 bases lay outside the gene matches. In DNA, the CDR3 is TGTGCCAGTAGTATCATAGCGGGGTGGAGCACAGATACGCAGTATTTT. Protein: CASSIIAGWSTDTQYF.

The V call is TRBV5-8, the J call TRBJ2-1; perhaps TRBD2 as D (6 bases). Germline V lookup: CDR1 SGHTS, CDR2 YDEGEE. The CDR3 runs to 14 residues. Trimming left V 2 bases short and J 5 bases short, with 11 bases between. CDR3 in DNA: TGTGCCAGCAGCTTATGGGGGACTGACAATGAGCAGTTCTTC. It specifies CASSLWGTDNEQFF.

This clone was seen only once. The chain links TRBV11-3 to TRBJ2-2; D perhaps matches TRBD1 (5 bases). Between the trimmed V and J ends, which lost 6 bases and 5 bases, there was a span of 7 bases. The CDR3 totals 12 residues. The germline CDR1 and CDR2 sequences are SGHNT and YENEEA. The CDR3 spells CASSRGTGELFF. The CDR3 nucleotides are TGTGCCAGCAGTAGGGGTACCGGGGAGCTGTTTTTT.

The V call is TRBV18, the J call TRBJ2-5, with 7 bases lining up with TRBD2. With 0 bases clipped from V and 5 bases from J, the junction kept 0 bases outside the gene matches. The CDR3 contains 13 residues. Germline V gene sequence: CDR1 KGHSH, CDR2 LQKENI. CDR3 DNA sequence: TGTGCCAGCTCACCACCGGGGGGGGAGACCCAGTACTTC. Protein sequence: CASSPPGGETQYF.

The rearrangement uses TRBV9 and TRBJ1-2; TRBD1 aligns across 9 bases. CDR1 and CDR2 (germline): SGDLS, YYNGEE. The CDR3 length is 18 residues. With 4 bases clipped from V and 2 bases from J, the junction kept 15 bases outside the gene matches. The CDR3 spells CASSPSGQGLLRNYGYTF. The CDR3 nucleotides are TGTGCCAGCAGCCCTTCTGGACAGGGGCTATTACGGAACTATGGCTACACCTTC.

J is TRBJ1-2 and V is TRBV9, with D perhaps TRBD1 (5 bases). The CDR3 has 14 residues. Germline CDR1 reads SGDLS; CDR2 reads YYNGEE. V lost 1 base to trimming and J lost 7 bases, with 14 bases between them. The CDR3 sequence: CASSVNEGVGGYTF. For the CDR3, the DNA is TGTGCCAGCAGCGTAAATGAAGGGGTGGGTGGCTACACCTTC.

This chain links TRBV29-1 with TRBJ2-1, with a possible D match to TRBD1 (5 bases). Germline CDR1 and CDR2: SQVTM and ANQGSEA. The CDR3 consists of 14 residues. V lost 5 bases to trimming and J lost 8 bases, with 19 bases between them. DNA of the CDR3: TGCAGCGTTCTAACTAAAGTTCACAGGTATGAGCAGTTCTTC. Translating it yields CSVLTKVHRYEQFF.

This clone has a handful of counts. The V gene is TRBV23-1, the J gene TRBJ1-5, with D possibly being TRBD1 (6 bases). TRBV23-1 counts as an open reading frame of uncertain function. This CDR3 contains 18 residues. V dropped 0 bases and J dropped 1 base, with 16 bases sitting between them. The DNA for the CDR3 is TGCGCCAGCAGTCAATCACAGGGACGGTGGGGGAGCAATCAGCCCCAGCATTTT. Translated: CASSQSQGRWGSNQPQHF.

J is TRBJ1-5 and V is TRBV6-5; no clear D. The CDR3 contains 14 residues. Germline V CDR1 and CDR2: MNHEY, SVGAGI. Trimming removed 7 bases at V and 0 bases at J, with 10 bases between. CDR3 amino acids: CASKGLHSNQPQHF. The CDR3 bases are TGTGCCAGCAAAGGACTTCATAGCAATCAGCCCCAGCATTTT.

This rearrangement joins TRBV9 to TRBJ2-3, with TRBD2 identical over 10 bases. J lost 5 bases, V lost 0 bases, and 9 bases had no gene match. Looked up from germline, CDR1 is SGDLS and CDR2 is YYNGEE. This CDR3 has 17 residues. The CDR3 loop reads CASSVAASGRGQDTQYF. DNA of the CDR3: TGTGCCAGCAGCGTAGCGGCTAGCGGGAGAGGCCAAGATACGCAGTATTTT.

The J gene is TRBJ2-7, the V gene TRBV14, with 7 bases that match TRBD2. Trimming cost V 0 bases and J 7 bases; bases outside gene matches: 9. CDR1 SGHDN and CDR2 FVKESK come from the germline V gene. CDR3 length: 15 residues. The CDR3 here is CASSQDRASGGEQYF. CDR3 DNA: TGTGCCAGCAGCCAAGACCGGGCTAGCGGAGGAGAGCAGTACTTC.

J is TRBJ1-5 and V is TRBV29-1; 12 nucleotides align to TRBD1. J lost 7 bases, V lost 5 bases, and 3 bases had no gene match. Germline CDR1 and CDR2: SQVTM and ANQGSEA. The CDR3 is 13 amino acids. The CDR3 reads CSVTGTGGQPQHF. The CDR3 coding sequence is TGCAGCGTTACTGGGACAGGGGGCCAGCCCCAGCATTTT. Using reference TRBV29-1 and TRBJ1-5 for the parts outside the CDR3, the full variable domain is SAVISQKPSRDICQRGTSLTIQCQVDSQVTMMFWYRQQPGQSLTLIATANQGSEATYESGFVIDKFPISRPNLTFSTLTVSNMSPEDSSIYLCSVTGTGGQPQHFGDGTRLSIL.